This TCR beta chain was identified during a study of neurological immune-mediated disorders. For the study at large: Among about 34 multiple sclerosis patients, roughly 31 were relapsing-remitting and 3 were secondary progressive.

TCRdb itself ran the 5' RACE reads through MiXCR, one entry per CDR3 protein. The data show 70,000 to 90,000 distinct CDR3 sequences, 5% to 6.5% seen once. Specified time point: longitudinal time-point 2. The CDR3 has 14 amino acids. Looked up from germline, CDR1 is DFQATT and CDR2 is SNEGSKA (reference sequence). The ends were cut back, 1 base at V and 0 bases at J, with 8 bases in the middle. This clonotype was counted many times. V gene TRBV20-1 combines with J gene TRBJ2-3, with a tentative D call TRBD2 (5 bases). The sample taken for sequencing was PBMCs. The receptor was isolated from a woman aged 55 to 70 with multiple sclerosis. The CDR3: CSARVLASTDTQYF. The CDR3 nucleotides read TGCAGTGCTAGAGTCCTAGCTAGCACAGATACGCAGTATTTT.